Sequencing of this TCR beta chain was carried out in a study of regulatory T cells in long-lasting Graves disease. Notes on the study in general: Repertoires from persistent disease leaned toward TRBV28, TRBJ1-2 and TRBJ2-5. The study found lower TCR diversity in persistent Graves' patients than in newly diagnosed ones.

The V gene's germline CDR1 is SGHVS and CDR2 FQNEAQ. The V gene lost 6 bases and the J gene lost 3 bases, with 12 bases spanning the gap. The CDR3 extends over 13 amino acids. Time point described: newly diagnosed GD, antithyroid drugs for less than 3 months. Making the TCR library involved RNA that had been extracted from PBMCs. On this clonotype: Antigen: not known.

Combining iRepertoire HTBI primers with Arm-PCR of CDR3 regions, the authors built TCR beta libraries. TCRdb used MiXCR to reprocess the multiplex PCR reads, holding one entry per CDR3 protein. The repertoire consists of roughly 520,000 distinct CDR3 sequences, with around 12% occurring once and the leading ten covering roughly 8.2%. These data also formed part of another study, on T cells in Graves' hyperthyroidism and ophthalmopathy.

The V gene is TRBV7-8, the J gene TRBJ2-7; tentatively, D is TRBD2 (6 bases). Sequencing was performed on peripheral blood mononuclear cells (PBMCs), taken at new diagnosis, from a patient treated with antithyroid drugs. The sequence derives from a woman aged 25 to 39 with Graves disease. CDR3 region: CASRDSGDYEQYF. The CDR3 DNA is TGTGCCAGCAGAGATAGCGGCGACTACGAGCAGTACTTC.